This T cell receptor (beta chain) was sequenced during a study of T cells after posttransplantation cyclophosphamide. Overall study findings and caveats: TRB overlap between skin or GI tissue T cells and blood was limited. Recipient CMV seropositivity and CMV reactivation strongly tracked TRB clonality. Later blood repertoires were often dominated by clones from the donor CD8+ memory compartment.

Profiling relied on immunoSEQ multiplex PCR, and the TCRdb table lists in-frame clones only, not all of them. The table has 9,500 to 15,000 clones, roughly 1.9% seen once. Details on this clone: Its target is not known.

Treatment was busulfan-fludarabine conditioning, a marrow graft, and cyclophosphamide on days +3 and +4. The V and J ends lost 1 base and 7 bases respectively, with 14 bases between them. There are 15 residues in the CDR3. Germline V CDR1 and CDR2: SGHVS, FQNEAQ. The sequence derives from a young adult male patient who received an allogeneic stem cell transplant from a related donor, was CMV-positive, and had no GVHD. The T cells may partly be graft donor cells. The sequencing used PBMCs, collected after allogeneic stem cell transplant with posttransplant cyclophosphamide. This rearrangement joins TRBV7-8 to TRBJ2-1; perhaps TRBD1 as D (5 bases). CDR3 amino acids: CASSLEVFRANEQFF. The CDR3 DNA is TGTGCCAGCAGCTTAGAGGTTTTCAGGGCAAATGAGCAGTTCTTC. The entire variable domain, with the rest obtained from reference TRBV7-8 and TRBJ2-1, is as follows: GAGVSQSPRYKVAKRGQDVALRCDPISGHVSLFWYQQALGQGPEFLTYFQNEAQLDKSGLPSDRFFAERPEGSVSTLKIQRTQQEDSAVYLCASSLEVFRANEQFFGPGTRLTVL.